This T cell receptor (beta chain) was sequenced for a study of blood T cell repertoires in COVID-19. Using immunoSEQ multiplex PCR, the repertoire was profiled, and TCRdb retains in-frame clones only, with some absent. The sample shows 100,000 to 150,000 clones, around 77% of them seen only once. The specimen sequenced was peripheral blood. This receptor was obtained from a human donor in a cohort sampled during active COVID-19.

CDR3 DNA: TGTGCCAGCAGCGTCAAACTAGCGGGAGCAGAGACCCAGTACTTC. Translated, it gives CASSVKLAGAETQYF. The rearrangement joins TRBV7-9 to TRBJ2-5, with TRBD2 matching over 11 bases. In germline, CDR1 is SEHNR, CDR2 FQNEAQ (reference sequence). J gave up 4 bases and V 5 bases, and 6 bases lay outside the gene matches. This CDR3 comprises 15 residues.